The 7 T cell receptor beta chains reported below all come from one sample, sequenced in a study of blood T cell repertoires in COVID-19. The repertoire was sequenced with immunoSEQ multiplex PCR; TCRdb's copy has only in-frame clones and lacks some. The data show over 60,000 clones, 76% seen once. Sequencing was carried out using peripheral blood. The receptors originated from a man between 60 and 75 years old with COVID-19, enrolled during active disease.

The rearrangement uses TRBV5-4 and TRBJ1-1; tentative D call: TRBD1 (6 bases). The CDR3 length is 15 residues. Between the trimmed V and J ends, which lost 4 bases and 4 bases, there was a span of 17 bases. The V gene's germline CDR1 is SGHNT and CDR2 YYREEE (reference sequence). CDR3 bases: TGTGCCAGCAGCCCTTACACGGGGACACCCACTGAAGCTTTCTTT. This translates into CASSPYTGTPTEAFF.

The chain links TRBV3-1 (or the pseudogene TRBV3-2) to TRBJ2-2; the match to TRBD1 covers 7 bases. There are 16 residues in the CDR3. V shed 4 bases, J shed 6 bases, and the junction held 11 bases outside the gene matches. Germline V gene sequence: CDR1 LGHDT, CDR2 YNNKEL (reference sequence). CDR3 nucleotides: TGTGCCAGCAGCCTAGACCCGACAGGGACAGCCGGGGAGCTGTTTTTT. Translation: CASSLDPTGTAGELFF.

The sample holds a few counts of this clone. The chain has TRBV7-3 and TRBJ1-1, with a tentative D call TRBD1 (6 bases). Germline lookup yields CDR1 SGHTA and CDR2 FQGTGA. The CDR3 has 15 amino acids. Trimming removed 3 bases from V and 0 bases from J, with 11 bases in between. The CDR3 DNA reads TGTGCCAGCAGCTTGGACAGACTAATGAACACTGAAGCTTTCTTT. The encoded protein is CASSLDRLMNTEAFF.

This clone appeared once. The V gene is TRBV18, the J gene TRBJ2-7; 7 nucleotides align to TRBD1. In germline, CDR1 is KGHSH, CDR2 LQKENI. Losses at the gene ends were 4 bases for V and 1 base for J; bases not matched to a gene: 1. The CDR3 sequence is 13 residues long. The CDR3 region has the DNA TGTGCCAGCTCACGGGGACAGTCCTACGAGCAGTACTTC. The encoded protein is CASSRGQSYEQYF.

This chain uses TRBV19 with TRBJ2-1, with 7 positions matching TRBD2. Germline lookup yields CDR1 LNHDA and CDR2 SQIVND (reference sequence). V was clipped by 7 bases and J by 8 bases; unmatched bases: 11. This CDR3 is built from 14 residues. The CDR3 sequence: CASTSLMGGHEQFF. The CDR3 region has the DNA TGTGCCAGTACCTCACTTATGGGAGGGCATGAGCAGTTCTTC.

The chain carries TRBV7-2 and TRBJ2-1; 16 bases agree with TRBD2. From germline, CDR1 is SGHTA and CDR2 FQGNSA. This CDR3 is built from 18 residues. V dropped 5 bases and J dropped 9; count of bases not matched to a gene: 13. CDR3: CASSLGTSGRAEWSEQFF. The CDR3 nucleotides are TGTGCCAGCAGCCTCGGGACTAGCGGGAGGGCCGAGTGGAGTGAGCAGTTCTTC.

This chain links TRBV24-1 with TRBJ2-7; TRBD1 matches at 11 bases. With 9 bases clipped from V and 3 bases from J, the junction kept 6 bases outside the gene matches. Germline values: CDR1 KGHDR, CDR2 SFDVKD. The CDR3 has 14 residues. For the CDR3, the DNA is TGTGCCACCCAAGGACAGGGGGCGGACTACGAGCAGTACTTC. Translated: CATQGQGADYEQYF.